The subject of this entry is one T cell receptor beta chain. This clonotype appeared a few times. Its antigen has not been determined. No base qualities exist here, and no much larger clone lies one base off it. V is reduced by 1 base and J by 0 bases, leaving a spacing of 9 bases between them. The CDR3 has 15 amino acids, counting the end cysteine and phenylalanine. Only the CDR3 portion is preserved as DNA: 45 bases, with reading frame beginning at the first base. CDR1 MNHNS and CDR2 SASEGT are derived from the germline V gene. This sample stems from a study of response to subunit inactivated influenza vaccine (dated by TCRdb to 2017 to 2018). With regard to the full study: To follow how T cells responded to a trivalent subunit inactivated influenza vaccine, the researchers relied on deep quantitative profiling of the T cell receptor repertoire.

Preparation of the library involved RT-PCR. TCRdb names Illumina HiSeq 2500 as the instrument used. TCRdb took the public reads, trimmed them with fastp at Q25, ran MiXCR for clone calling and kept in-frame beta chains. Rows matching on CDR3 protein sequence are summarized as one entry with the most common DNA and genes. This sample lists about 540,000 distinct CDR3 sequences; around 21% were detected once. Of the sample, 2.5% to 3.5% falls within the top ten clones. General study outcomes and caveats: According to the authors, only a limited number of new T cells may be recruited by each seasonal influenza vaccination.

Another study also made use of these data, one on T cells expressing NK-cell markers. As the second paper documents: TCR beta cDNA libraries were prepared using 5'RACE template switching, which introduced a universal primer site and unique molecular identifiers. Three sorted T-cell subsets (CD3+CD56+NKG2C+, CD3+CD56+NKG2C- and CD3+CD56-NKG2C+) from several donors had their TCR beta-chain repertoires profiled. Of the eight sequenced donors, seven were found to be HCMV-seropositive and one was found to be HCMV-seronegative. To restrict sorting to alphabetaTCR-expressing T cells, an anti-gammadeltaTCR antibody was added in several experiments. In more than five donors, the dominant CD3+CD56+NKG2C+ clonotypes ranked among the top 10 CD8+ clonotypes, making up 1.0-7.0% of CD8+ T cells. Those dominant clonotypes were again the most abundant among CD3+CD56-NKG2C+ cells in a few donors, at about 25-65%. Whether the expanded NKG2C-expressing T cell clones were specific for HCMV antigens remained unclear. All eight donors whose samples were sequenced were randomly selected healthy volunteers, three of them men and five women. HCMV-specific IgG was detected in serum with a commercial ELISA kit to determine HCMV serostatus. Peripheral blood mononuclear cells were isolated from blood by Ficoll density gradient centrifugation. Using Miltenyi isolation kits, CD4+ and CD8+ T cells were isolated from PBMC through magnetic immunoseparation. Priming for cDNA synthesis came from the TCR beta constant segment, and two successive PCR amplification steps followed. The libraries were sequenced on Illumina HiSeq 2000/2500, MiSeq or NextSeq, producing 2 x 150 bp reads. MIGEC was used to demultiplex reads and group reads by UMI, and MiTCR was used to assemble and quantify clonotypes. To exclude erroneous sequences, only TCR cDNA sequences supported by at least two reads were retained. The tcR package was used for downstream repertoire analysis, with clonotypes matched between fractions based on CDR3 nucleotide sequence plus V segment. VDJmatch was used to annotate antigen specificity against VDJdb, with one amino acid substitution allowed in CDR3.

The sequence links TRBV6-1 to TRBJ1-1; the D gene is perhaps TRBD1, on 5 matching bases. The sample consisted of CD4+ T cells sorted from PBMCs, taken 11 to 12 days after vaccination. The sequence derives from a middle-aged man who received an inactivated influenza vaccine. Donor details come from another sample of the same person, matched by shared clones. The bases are TGTGCCAGCAGTGAAGGACAGTATATGAACACTGAAGCTTTCTTT. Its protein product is CASSEGQYMNTEAFF.